The 19 T cell receptor beta chains given below trace back to one sample, sequenced in a study of vaccination and CD4 T cells after COVID-19. Sequencing of cultured CD4+ T cell DNA used the Oncomine TCR Beta short-read assay. TCRdb fed the PCR reads into MiXCR, producing one record per CDR3 protein. The sample lists under 20,000 distinct CDR3 sequences, 40% occurring once. Documented treatment: approximately 11-day PBMC culture with coronavirus spike peptide pools or control peptides (ViraFEST assay). Their antigens are not known. The source material was CD4+ T cells from blood, cultured in vitro, sampled after SARS-CoV-2 vaccination. The receptors here all came from a human donor who had recovered from COVID-19.

Written as DNA, the CDR3 is TGTGCCAGCCCCCCCAACCAACTAGCGGGAGGGGACACAGATACGCAGTATTTT. The encoded protein is CASPPNQLAGGDTDTQYF. V is TRBV28 and J is TRBJ2-3; 13 nucleotides line up with TRBD2. V dropped 8 bases and J dropped 2; count of bases not matched to a gene: 13. Germline V gives CDR1 MDHEN, CDR2 SYDVKM. The CDR3 totals 18 residues.

The rearrangement uses TRBV28 and TRBJ1-3, with a possible D match to TRBD1 (6 bases). CDR3 size: 18 residues. The V end lost 4 bases, the J end lost 0 bases, and 19 bases lay between the germline ends. The germline CDR1 and CDR2 sequences are MDHEN and SYDVKM. The CDR3: CASSSPVGGTTSGNTIYF. CDR3 DNA sequence: TGTGCCAGCAGTTCCCCGGTGGGGGGCACCACCTCTGGAAACACCATATATTTT.

The chain joins TRBV15 to TRBJ2-7, with D hard to call. CDR3 length: 13 residues. Trimming removed 0 bases from V and 3 bases from J, with 6 bases in between. Germline CDR1 is LNHNV and CDR2 is YYDKDF (reference sequence). Here the CDR3 DNA reads TGTGCCACCAGCAGAGACCATGGCTACGAGCAGTACTTC. Its protein is CATSRDHGYEQYF.

The genes are TRBV2 and TRBJ2-1, with D perhaps TRBD1 (6 bases). This CDR3 comprises 11 residues. Germline V gene data show CDR1 as SNHLY and CDR2 as FYNNEI. Trimming removed 4 bases at V and 14 bases at J, with 12 bases between. The DNA for the CDR3 is TGTGCCAGCAGTGTTTCAGGGGAGAAGTTCTTC. This encodes CASSVSGEKFF. The variable domain in full, completed from reference TRBV2 and TRBJ2-1, reads EPEVTQTPSHQVTQMGQEVILRCVPISNHLYFYWYRQILGQKVEFLVSFYNNEISEKSEIFDDQFSVERPDGSNFTLKIRSTKLEDSAMYFCASSVSGEKFFGPGTRLTVL.

The rearrangement joins TRBV15 to TRBJ2-3; D not resolved. Germline CDR1 reads LNHNV; CDR2 reads YYDKDF (reference sequence). This CDR3 comprises 16 residues. V lost 0 bases and J lost 5, with 15 bases in between. CDR3 sequence (DNA): TGTGCCACCAGCAGAGATCAGGCGTCAAGTGGAGATACGCAGTATTTT. Its translation: CATSRDQASSGDTQYF.

This rearrangement joins TRBV19 to TRBJ2-7; a weak D match, TRBD1 (6 bases). Trimming pared 4 bases from V and 3 bases from J, leaving 13 bases between. The CDR3 has 14 amino acids. The germline V gene has CDR1 LNHDA and CDR2 SQIVND (reference sequence). The chain's CDR3 is CASSRGTLDYEQYF. The CDR3 DNA reads TGTGCCAGTAGTAGGGGGACACTGGACTACGAGCAGTACTTC.

The V gene is TRBV29-1, the J gene TRBJ1-2, with 8 nucleotides matching TRBD1. V gave up 7 bases and J gave up 6 bases; unmatched junction bases: 10. The germline V gene encodes CDR1 SQVTM and CDR2 ANQGSEA. The CDR3 runs 13 residues. This chain's CDR3 is CSGMTTGGDGYTF. The CDR3 region has the DNA TGCAGCGGAATGACCACAGGGGGTGATGGCTACACCTTC.

This clonotype was seen a single time. This chain links TRBV27 with TRBJ2-3; 8 bases agree with TRBD2. The CDR3 loop spans 16 amino acids. Per germline, CDR1 MNHEY and CDR2 SMNVEV (reference sequence). V was clipped by 4 bases and J by 8 bases; unmatched bases: 14. CDR3 sequence reads: CASSSPRVAGRGTQYF. The CDR3 DNA follows: TGTGCCAGCAGTTCCCCCCGGGTAGCGGGACGGGGTACGCAGTATTTT.

The chain recombines TRBV20-1 with TRBJ2-7, with TRBD2 identical over 7 bases. This CDR3 spans 15 amino acids. J was trimmed by 1 base and V by 4 bases; bases with no gene match: 10. In germline, CDR1 is DFQATT, CDR2 SNEGSKA (reference sequence). CDR3 sequence reads: CSANDLAGSSYEQYF. CDR3 nucleotide sequence: TGCAGTGCTAACGATTTAGCGGGCTCTTCCTACGAGCAGTACTTC.

The rearrangement uses TRBV7-2 and TRBJ2-5, with D possibly called TRBD1 or TRBD2 (6 bases each). Germline values: CDR1 SGHTA, CDR2 FQGNSA. Between the trimmed V and J ends, which lost 4 bases and 7 bases, there was a span of 19 bases. The CDR3 runs to 15 residues. The CDR3 is CASSSNRGTSATQYF. The CDR3 bases are TGTGCCAGCAGCTCCAACCGCGGGACATCTGCGACCCAGTACTTC.

This clonotype was picked up a small number of times. The chain has TRBV7-8 and TRBJ2-1; a possible D gene is TRBD1 (6 bases). The germline V and J ends were trimmed by 0 bases and 2 bases, with 11 bases remaining between them. Germline CDR1 is SGHVS and CDR2 is FQNEAQ. CDR3 length equals 16 residues. DNA for the CDR3: TGTGCCAGCAGCTTAGCTCTGGGGGCGGCCTACAATGAGCAGTTCTTC. Translating it yields CASSLALGAAYNEQFF.

The chain joins TRBV7-6 to TRBJ2-5; the match to TRBD1 covers 10 bases. Germline lookup yields CDR1 SGHVS and CDR2 FNYEAQ. The CDR3 runs to 15 residues. Trimming removed 1 base from V and 5 bases from J; junction bases left unmatched: 4. The DNA for the CDR3 is TGTGCCAGCAGCTTAGACCGGGACAGGGGTGAGACCCAGTACTTC. As protein: CASSLDRDRGETQYF.

This clonotype was seen more than once but under ten times. The chain links TRBV28 to TRBJ1-2, with TRBD1 identical over 7 bases. The CDR3 covers 13 residues. Germline V gene lookup returns CDR1 MDHEN and CDR2 SYDVKM. Trimming cost V 3 bases and J 8 bases; bases outside gene matches: 6. CDR3 sequence reads: CASSFEGARGYTF. CDR3 DNA sequence: TGTGCCAGCAGTTTCGAGGGGGCGCGGGGCTACACCTTC.

The chain carries TRBV12-3 or TRBV12-4 and TRBJ2-5; TRBD2 agrees at 10 bases. This CDR3 comprises 16 residues. Losses at the gene ends were 3 bases for V and 0 bases for J; bases not matched to a gene: 4. This CDR3 reads CASSFTSGIHQETQYF. Written as DNA, the CDR3 is TGTGCCAGCAGTTTCACTAGCGGGATCCACCAAGAGACCCAGTACTTC.

The chain employs TRBV7-2 and TRBJ2-7; D uncertain. The ends were cut back, 0 bases at V and 1 base at J, with 13 bases in the middle. This CDR3 has 16 amino acids. In germline, CDR1 is SGHTA, CDR2 FQGNSA. As DNA, the CDR3 is TGTGCCAGCAGCTTAGCGGCCTCCCCCTTATCCTACGAGCAGTACTTC. Amino acid sequence: CASSLAASPLSYEQYF. Looking up the rest from reference TRBV7-2 and TRBJ2-7 gives the full variable domain: GAGVSQSPSNKVTEKGKDVELRCDPISGHTALYWYRQSLGQGLEFLIYFQGNSAPDKSGLPSDRFSAERTGGSVSTLTIQRTQQEDSAVYLCASSLAASPLSYEQYFGPGTRLTVT.

This clonotype was seen a few times. V is TRBV6-1 and J is TRBJ2-6; D is unresolved. Germline CDR1 is MNHNS and CDR2 is SASEGT. This CDR3 has 12 amino acids. The germline V and J ends were trimmed by 8 bases and 2 bases, with 4 bases remaining between them. The CDR3, as DNA: TGTGCCAGCCGTACTGGGGCCAACGTCCTGACTTTC. Amino acid sequence: CASRTGANVLTF.

The J gene is TRBJ2-3, the V gene TRBV27; 11 bases match TRBD2. The CDR3 contains 14 residues. V shed 8 bases and J 4 bases; nucleotides not matched to a gene: 5. Germline V CDR1 and CDR2: MNHEY, SMNVEV (reference sequence). The CDR3 is CASALAGGPDTQYF. CDR3 in DNA: TGTGCCAGCGCATTAGCGGGAGGGCCAGATACGCAGTATTTT.

The V call is TRBV11-3, the J call TRBJ2-7; D perhaps matches TRBD1 (5 bases). The CDR3 spans 13 residues. Trimming shortened V by 1 base and J by 5 bases, and 9 bases separated the two germline ends. CDR1 is SGHNT, CDR2 YENEEA, per germline. The CDR3 DNA follows: TGTGCCAGCAGCTTAGGGTCAGGGAACGAGCAGTACTTC. Translated: CASSLGSGNEQYF.

This chain uses TRBV28 with TRBJ1-3, with D possibly being TRBD1 (5 bases). The CDR3 extends over 16 amino acids. Germline CDR1 MDHEN, CDR2 SYDVKM. With 6 bases removed from V and 0 bases from J, the gap between germline ends came to 15 bases. The DNA for the CDR3 is TGTGCCAGCAGCATGCCCAGGGAGGTCTCTGGAAACACCATATATTTT. It translates to CASSMPREVSGNTIYF.